The following is a TCR beta chain sequence with its context. As yet, its antigen is unknown. Sequenced by immunoSEQ multiplex PCR; TCRdb stores in-frame clones only, minus some. Seen here are 300,000 to 400,000 clones, 74% observed once, and the top ten hold about a tenth. The entry originates in a study of shared clonotypes between healthy human individuals. Study results and limitations: There were few donors, and this limited the genetic and exposure-history diversity represented.

Researchers partitioned CD4+ cells into CD45RA+ naive and CD45RA-negative memory subsets. The receptor comes from a man younger than 45 in good health. Input material: memory CD4+ T cells sorted from blood. This sample's subset: CD45RA-negative fraction.

The CDR3 loop reads CASSKSGTTNEQYF. CDR3 bases: TGTGCCAGCAGTAAATCCGGGACAACCAACGAGCAGTACTTC. The genes are TRBV28 and TRBJ2-7; tentatively, D is TRBD1 (6 bases). The germline V and J ends were trimmed by 5 bases and 5 bases, with 16 bases remaining between them. Germline lookup yields CDR1 MDHEN and CDR2 SYDVKM. There are 14 residues in the CDR3.